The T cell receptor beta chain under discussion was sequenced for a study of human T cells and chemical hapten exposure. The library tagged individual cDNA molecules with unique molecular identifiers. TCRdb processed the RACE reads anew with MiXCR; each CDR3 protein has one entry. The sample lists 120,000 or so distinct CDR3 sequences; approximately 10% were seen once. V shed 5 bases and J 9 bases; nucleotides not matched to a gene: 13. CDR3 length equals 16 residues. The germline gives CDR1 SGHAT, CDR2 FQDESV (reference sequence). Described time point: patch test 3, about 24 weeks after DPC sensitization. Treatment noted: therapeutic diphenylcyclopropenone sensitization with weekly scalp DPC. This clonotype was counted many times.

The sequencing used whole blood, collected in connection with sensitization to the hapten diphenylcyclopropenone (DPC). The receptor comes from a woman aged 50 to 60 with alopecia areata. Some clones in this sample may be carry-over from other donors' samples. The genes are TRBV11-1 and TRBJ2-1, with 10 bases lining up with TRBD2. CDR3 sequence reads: CASSTLSSGGAREQFF. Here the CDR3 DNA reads TGTGCCAGCAGCACCCTCTCCAGCGGGGGGGCCCGTGAGCAGTTCTTC.